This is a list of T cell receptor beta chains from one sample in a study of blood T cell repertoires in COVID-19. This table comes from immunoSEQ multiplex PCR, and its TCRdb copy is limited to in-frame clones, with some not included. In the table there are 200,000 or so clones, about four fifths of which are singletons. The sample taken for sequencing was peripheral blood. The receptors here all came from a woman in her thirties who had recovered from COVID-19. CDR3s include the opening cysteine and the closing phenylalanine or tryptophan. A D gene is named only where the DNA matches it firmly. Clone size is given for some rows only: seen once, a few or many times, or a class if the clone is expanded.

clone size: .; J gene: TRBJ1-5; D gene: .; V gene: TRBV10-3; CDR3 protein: CAISESYRPFLNQPQHF; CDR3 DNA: TGTGCCATCAGTGAGTCTTACAGGCCGTTCCTCAATCAGCCCCAGCATTTT
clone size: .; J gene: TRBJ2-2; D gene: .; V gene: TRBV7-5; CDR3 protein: CARSLVSAGGPENTGELFF; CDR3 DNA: TGTGCCAGAAGCTTAGTGTCAGCGGGAGGGCCCGAGAACACCGGGGAGCTGTTTTTT
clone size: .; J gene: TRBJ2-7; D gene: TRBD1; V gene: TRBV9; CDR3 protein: CASSRTGDEQYF; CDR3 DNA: TGTGCCAGCAGCAGGACAGGGGACGAGCAGTACTTC
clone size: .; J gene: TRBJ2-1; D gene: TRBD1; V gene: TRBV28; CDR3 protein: CASSRRQGLGYNEQFF; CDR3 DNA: TGTGCCAGCAGCCGAAGACAGGGATTAGGCTACAATGAGCAGTTCTTC
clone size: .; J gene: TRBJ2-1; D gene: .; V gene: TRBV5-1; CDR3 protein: CASSLDGSGYNEQFF; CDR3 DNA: TGCGCCAGCAGCTTGGATGGGAGCGGGTACAATGAGCAGTTCTTC
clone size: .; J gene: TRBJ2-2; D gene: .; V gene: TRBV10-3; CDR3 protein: CAISDKMGGLPGELFF; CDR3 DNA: TGTGCCATCAGTGACAAAATGGGGGGGCTGCCCGGGGAGCTGTTTTTT
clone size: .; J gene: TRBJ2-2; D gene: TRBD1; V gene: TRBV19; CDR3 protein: CASSTPTGGPFSNTGELFF; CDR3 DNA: TGTGCCAGTAGTACCCCGACAGGGGGCCCCTTCTCTAACACCGGGGAGCTGTTTTTT
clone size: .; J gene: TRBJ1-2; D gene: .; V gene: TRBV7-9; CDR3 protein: CASSLQGDYGYTF; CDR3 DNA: TGTGCCAGCAGCCTACAGGGTGACTATGGCTACACCTTC
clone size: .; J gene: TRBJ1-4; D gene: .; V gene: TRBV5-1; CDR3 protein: CASRTGMGEKLFF; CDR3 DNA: TGCGCCAGCAGGACAGGAATGGGCGAAAAACTGTTTTTT
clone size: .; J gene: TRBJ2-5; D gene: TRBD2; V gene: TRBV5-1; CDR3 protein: CASSLVAGGPETQYF; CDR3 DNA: TGCGCCAGCAGCCTGGTAGCGGGAGGGCCAGAGACCCAGTACTTC
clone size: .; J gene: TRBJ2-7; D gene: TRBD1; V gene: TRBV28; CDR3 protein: CASSTTGTGGYEQYF; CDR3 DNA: TGTGCCAGCAGTACTACCGGGACAGGGGGCTACGAGCAGTACTTC
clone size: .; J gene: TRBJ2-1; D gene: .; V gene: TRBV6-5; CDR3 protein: CASKDGGTAYNEQFF; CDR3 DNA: TGTGCCAGCAAGGACGGCGGGACCGCCTACAATGAGCAGTTCTTC
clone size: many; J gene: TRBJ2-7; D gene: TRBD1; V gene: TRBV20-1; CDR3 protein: CSATSGGEQYF; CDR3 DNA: TGCAGTGCTACTTCAGGGGGCGAGCAGTACTTC
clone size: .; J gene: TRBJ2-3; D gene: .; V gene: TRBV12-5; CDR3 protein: CASGLNSGDTQYF; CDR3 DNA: TGTGCTAGTGGTTTGAATTCCGGGGATACGCAGTATTTT
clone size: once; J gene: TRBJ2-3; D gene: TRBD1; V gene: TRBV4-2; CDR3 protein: CASSQERWDRGATQYF; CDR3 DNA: TGTGCCAGCAGCCAAGAGAGGTGGGACAGGGGGGCCACGCAGTATTTT
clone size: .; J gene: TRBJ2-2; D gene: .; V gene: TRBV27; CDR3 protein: CASSSLGELFF; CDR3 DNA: TGTGCCAGCAGTTCCCTGGGGGAGCTGTTTTTT
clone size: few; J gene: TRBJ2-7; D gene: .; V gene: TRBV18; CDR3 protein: CASSPGQTHEQYF; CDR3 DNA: TGTGCCAGCTCACCGGGACAAACCCACGAGCAGTACTTC
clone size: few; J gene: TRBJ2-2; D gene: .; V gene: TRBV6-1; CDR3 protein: CASSEHYGTGELFF; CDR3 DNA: TGTGCCAGCAGTGAACACTACGGGACCGGGGAGCTGTTTTTT
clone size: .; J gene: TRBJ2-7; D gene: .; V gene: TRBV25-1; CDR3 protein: CASTTEQGWGYEQYF; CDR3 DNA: TGTGCCAGCACCACTGAACAGGGTTGGGGCTACGAGCAGTACTTC
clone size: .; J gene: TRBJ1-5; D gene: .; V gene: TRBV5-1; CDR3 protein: CASSLGPGLMDNQPQHF; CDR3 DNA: TGCGCCAGCAGCTTGGGCCCAGGGTTAATGGACAATCAGCCCCAGCATTTT
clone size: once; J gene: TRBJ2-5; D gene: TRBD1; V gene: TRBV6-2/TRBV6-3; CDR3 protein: CASRPIGQGQETQYF; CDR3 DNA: TGTGCCAGCAGACCTATTGGACAGGGCCAAGAGACCCAGTACTTC
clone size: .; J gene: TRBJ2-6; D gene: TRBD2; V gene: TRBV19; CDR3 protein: CATIRTSGGGSGANVLTF; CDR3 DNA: TGTGCCACCATCCGAACGTCGGGAGGCGGCTCTGGGGCCAACGTCCTGACTTTC
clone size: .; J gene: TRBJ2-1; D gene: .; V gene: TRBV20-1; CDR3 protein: CSASGTTNEQFF; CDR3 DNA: TGCAGTGCTAGTGGGACAACCAATGAGCAGTTCTTC
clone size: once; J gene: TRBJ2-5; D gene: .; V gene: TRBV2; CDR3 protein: CASSLRQTQETQYF; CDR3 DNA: TGTGCCAGCAGCCTTCGACAGACCCAAGAGACCCAGTACTTC
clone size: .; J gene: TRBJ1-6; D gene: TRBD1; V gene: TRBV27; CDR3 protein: CASSLLSGTAYNSPLHF; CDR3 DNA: TGTGCCAGCAGTTTATTGTCCGGGACAGCCTATAATTCACCCCTCCACTTT
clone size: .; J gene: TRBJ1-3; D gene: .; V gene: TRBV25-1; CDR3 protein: CASTGLIGNTIYF; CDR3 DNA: TGTGCCAGCACAGGGTTGATTGGAAACACCATATATTTT
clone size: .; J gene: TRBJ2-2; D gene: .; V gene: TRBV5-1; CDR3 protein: CASMLGGELFF; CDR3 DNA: TGCGCCAGCATGCTCGGCGGGGAGCTGTTTTTT
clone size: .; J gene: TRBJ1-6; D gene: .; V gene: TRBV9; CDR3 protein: CASSAQVSDSPLHF; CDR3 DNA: TGTGCCAGCAGCGCCCAGGTATCTGATTCACCCCTCCACTTT
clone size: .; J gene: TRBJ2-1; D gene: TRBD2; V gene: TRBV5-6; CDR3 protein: CASSLLAGVSYNEQFF; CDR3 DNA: TGTGCCAGCAGCTTACTAGCGGGAGTGTCCTACAATGAGCAGTTCTTC
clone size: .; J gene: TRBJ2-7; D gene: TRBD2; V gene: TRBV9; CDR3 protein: CASSAREYSYEQYF; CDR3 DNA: TGTGCCAGCAGCGCGCGGGAGTACTCCTACGAGCAGTACTTC
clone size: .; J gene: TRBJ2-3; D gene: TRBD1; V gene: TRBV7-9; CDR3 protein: CASSNRDSHSTDTQYF; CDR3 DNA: TGTGCCAGCAGCAACCGGGACAGCCATAGCACAGATACGCAGTATTTT
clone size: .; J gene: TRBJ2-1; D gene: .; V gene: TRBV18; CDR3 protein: CASLQDYTSYNEQFF; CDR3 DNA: TGTGCCAGCCTCCAGGACTATACCTCCTACAATGAGCAGTTCTTC
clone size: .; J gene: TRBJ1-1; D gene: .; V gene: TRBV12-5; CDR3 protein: CASGLVSGDSFFEAFF; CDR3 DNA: TGTGCTAGTGGTTTGGTAAGCGGGGATTCTTTCTTCGAGGCTTTCTTT
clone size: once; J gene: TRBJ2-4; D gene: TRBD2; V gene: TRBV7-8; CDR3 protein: CASSLTQRGRGLAKNIQYF; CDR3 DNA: TGTGCCAGCAGCTTAACGCAACGGGGGAGGGGACTAGCCAAAAACATTCAGTACTTC
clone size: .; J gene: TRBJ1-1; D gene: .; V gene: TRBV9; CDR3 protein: CASSVGVQMNTEAFF; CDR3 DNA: TGTGCCAGCAGCGTAGGAGTACAGATGAACACTGAAGCTTTCTTT
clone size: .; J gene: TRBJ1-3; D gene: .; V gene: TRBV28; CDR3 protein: CASSFGTRGDWGTIYF; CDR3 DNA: TGTGCCAGCAGTTTCGGGACACGCGGCGATTGGGGCACCATATATTTT
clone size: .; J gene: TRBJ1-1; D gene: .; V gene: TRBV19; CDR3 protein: CASSKDRQNTEAFF; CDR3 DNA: TGTGCCAGTAGTAAGGACAGACAGAACACTGAAGCTTTCTTT
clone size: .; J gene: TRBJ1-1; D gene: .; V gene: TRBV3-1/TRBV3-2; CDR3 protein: CASSQLNTEAFF; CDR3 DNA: TGTGCCAGCAGCCAATTAAACACTGAAGCTTTCTTT
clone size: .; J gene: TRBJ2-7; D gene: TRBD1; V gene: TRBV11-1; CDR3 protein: CASSPRRTGGFYEQYF; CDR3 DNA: TGTGCCAGCAGCCCACGGAGGACAGGGGGATTCTACGAGCAGTACTTC
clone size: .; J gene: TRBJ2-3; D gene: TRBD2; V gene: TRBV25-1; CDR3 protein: CASSEFAGGTDTQYF; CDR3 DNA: TGTGCCAGCAGTGAATTTGCGGGAGGGACAGATACGCAGTATTTT
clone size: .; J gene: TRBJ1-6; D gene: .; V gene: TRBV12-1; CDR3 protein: CASSAGAGQGSPLHF; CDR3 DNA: TGTGCCAGCAGTGCCGGCGCGGGACAGGGGTCACCCCTCCACTTT
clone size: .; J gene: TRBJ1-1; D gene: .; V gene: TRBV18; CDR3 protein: CASSLGGRETEAFF; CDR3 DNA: TGTGCCAGCTCACTTGGGGGGAGGGAGACTGAAGCTTTCTTT
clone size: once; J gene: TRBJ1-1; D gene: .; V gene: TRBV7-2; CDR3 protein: CASRIGGIKAEAFF; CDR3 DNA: TGTGCCAGCAGGATCGGAGGAATCAAGGCTGAAGCTTTCTTT
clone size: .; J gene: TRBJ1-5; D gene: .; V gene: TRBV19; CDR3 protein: CASSIPGAPPQHF; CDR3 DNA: TGTGCCAGTAGTATACCAGGGGCTCCGCCCCAGCATTTT
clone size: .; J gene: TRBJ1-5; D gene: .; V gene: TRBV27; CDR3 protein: CASSPIASRQPQHF; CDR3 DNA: TGTGCCAGCAGTCCCATAGCCTCTCGACAGCCCCAGCATTTT
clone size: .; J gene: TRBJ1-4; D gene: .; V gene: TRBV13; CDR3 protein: CASSLARVGEKLFF; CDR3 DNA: TGTGCCAGCAGCTTAGCCAGGGTTGGTGAAAAACTGTTTTTT
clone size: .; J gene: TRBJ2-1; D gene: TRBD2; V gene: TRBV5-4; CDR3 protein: CASRPTSESYNEQFF; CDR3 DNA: TGTGCCAGCAGACCAACTAGCGAGTCCTACAATGAGCAGTTCTTC
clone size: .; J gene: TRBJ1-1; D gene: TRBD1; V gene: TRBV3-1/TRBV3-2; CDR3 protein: CASSQSRLVGQGPMNTEAFF; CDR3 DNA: TGTGCCAGCAGCCAATCTAGACTCGTCGGACAGGGGCCAATGAACACTGAAGCTTTCTTT
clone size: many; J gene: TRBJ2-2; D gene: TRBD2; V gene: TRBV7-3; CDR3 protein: CASSLGLAGGPGGELFF; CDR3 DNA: TGTGCCAGCAGCTTGGGACTAGCGGGAGGGCCAGGCGGGGAGCTGTTTTTT
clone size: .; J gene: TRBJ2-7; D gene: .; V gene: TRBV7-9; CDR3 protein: CASSLASSVSYEQYF; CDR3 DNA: TGTGCCAGCAGCTTAGCGTCTTCAGTTTCCTACGAGCAGTACTTC
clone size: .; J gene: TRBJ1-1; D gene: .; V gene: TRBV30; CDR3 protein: CAWSSIGGTEAFF; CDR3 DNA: TGTGCCTGGAGTTCCATTGGGGGGACTGAAGCTTTCTTT
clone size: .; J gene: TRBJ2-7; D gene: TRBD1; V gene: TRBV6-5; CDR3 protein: CASSYEGTGSYEQYF; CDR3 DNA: TGTGCCAGCAGTTACGAGGGGACAGGTTCGTACGAGCAGTACTTC
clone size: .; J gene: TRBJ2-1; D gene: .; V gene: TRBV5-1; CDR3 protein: CASRTALGGNEQFF; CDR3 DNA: TGCGCCAGCAGAACTGCCCTAGGTGGCAATGAGCAGTTCTTC
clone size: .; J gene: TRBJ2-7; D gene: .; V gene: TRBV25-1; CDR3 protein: CASSEYVGRLEHEQYF; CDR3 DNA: TGTGCCAGCAGTGAATACGTTGGCCGACTAGAACACGAGCAGTACTTC
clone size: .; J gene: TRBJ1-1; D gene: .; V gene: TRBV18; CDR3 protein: CASSPDTGNTEAFF; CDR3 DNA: TGTGCCAGCTCACCAGACACAGGGAACACTGAAGCTTTCTTT
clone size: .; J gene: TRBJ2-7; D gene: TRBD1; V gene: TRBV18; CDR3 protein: CASSPEGQGIEQYF; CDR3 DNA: TGTGCCAGCTCACCAGAGGGACAGGGGATCGAGCAGTACTTC
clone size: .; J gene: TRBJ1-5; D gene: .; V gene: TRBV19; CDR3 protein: CASSLRGVQQPQHF; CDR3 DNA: TGTGCCAGTAGTCTCCGGGGGGTTCAGCAGCCCCAGCATTTT
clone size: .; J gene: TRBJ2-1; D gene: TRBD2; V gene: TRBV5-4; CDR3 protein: CASSFPSGRAQEQFF; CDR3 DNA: TGTGCCAGCAGCTTTCCTAGCGGGAGGGCCCAGGAGCAGTTCTTC
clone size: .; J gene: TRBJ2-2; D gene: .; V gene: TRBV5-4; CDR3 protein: CASSLDQGGGELFF; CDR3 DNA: TGTGCCAGCAGCTTGGATCAGGGGGGCGGGGAGCTGTTTTTT
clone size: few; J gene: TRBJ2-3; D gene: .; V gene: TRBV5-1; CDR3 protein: CASSLVGTGEKQYF; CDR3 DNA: TGCGCCAGCAGCTTGGTGGGTACCGGGGAGAAGCAGTATTTT